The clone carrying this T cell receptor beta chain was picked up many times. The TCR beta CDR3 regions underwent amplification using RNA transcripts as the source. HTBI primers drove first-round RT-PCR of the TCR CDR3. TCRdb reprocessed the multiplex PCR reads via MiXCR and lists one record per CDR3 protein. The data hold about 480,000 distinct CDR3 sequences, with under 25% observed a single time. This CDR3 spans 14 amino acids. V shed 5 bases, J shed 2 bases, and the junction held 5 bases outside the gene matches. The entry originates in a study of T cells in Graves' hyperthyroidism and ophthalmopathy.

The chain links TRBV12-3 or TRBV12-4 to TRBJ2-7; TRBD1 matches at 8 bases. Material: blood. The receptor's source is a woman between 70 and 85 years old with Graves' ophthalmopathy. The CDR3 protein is CASSPHRGAYEQYF. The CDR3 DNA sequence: TGTGCCAGCAGTCCCCACAGGGGGGCCTACGAGCAGTACTTC.